What follows are 3 T cell receptor beta chains derived from one specimen sequenced in a study of CD8 T cells in ankylosing spondylitis. Study-wide results and caveats: Ankylosing spondylitis blood appeared to be characterized by a TCR beta motif of eight highly homologous variants.

TCRdb re-called the 5' RACE reads with MiXCR, one entry per CDR3 protein. The table shows about 700,000 distinct CDR3 sequences, with roughly 19% occurring only once. The antigens for these receptors are not known. The sample comprised blood, either unsorted or a sorted T cell fraction (not recorded which). The receptors originated from a male donor with ankylosing spondylitis.

This clonotype came up a few times. The genes are TRBV4-1 and TRBJ2-7; D is uncertain. Germline loops: CDR1 MGHRA, CDR2 YSYEKL. Trimming removed 1 base at V and 0 bases at J, with 13 bases between. This CDR3 is built from 16 residues. The CDR3 DNA reads TGCGCCAGCAGCCAAGTTTTCAGTGGCAACTCCTACGAGCAGTACTTC. Its protein product is CASSQVFSGNSYEQYF.

The chain combines TRBV15 with TRBJ2-1, with D hard to call. Germline CDR1 LNHNV, CDR2 YYDKDF (reference sequence). V dropped 8 bases and J dropped 6 bases, with 8 bases sitting between them. The CDR3 totals 11 residues. The DNA of the CDR3 is TGTGCCACCGTTCTACGCAATGAGCAGTTCTTC. Its protein is CATVLRNEQFF.

This clonotype was counted only a few times. This chain connects TRBV5-1 to TRBJ2-1; D possibly corresponds to TRBD1 (6 bases). This CDR3 has 14 residues. V shed 4 bases and J shed 8 bases, with 16 bases lying between them. The V gene's germline CDR1 is SGHRS and CDR2 YFSETQ. The DNA of the CDR3 is TGCGCCAGCAGCGCACAGGGATCGAGCGATGAGCAGTTCTTC. This codes for CASSAQGSSDEQFF.